This entry lists 5 T cell receptor beta chains sequenced from one sample in a study of T cell responses to AZD1222 COVID-19 vaccine. Assay used: immunoSEQ multiplex PCR; TCRdb lists only in-frame clones, some missing. This table holds about 140,000 clones, around nine tenths found once. Here the sequenced sample was peripheral blood, taken 28 days after the second AZD1222 dose. The origin of the receptors is an adult who received the AZD1222 COVID-19 vaccine.

The chain uses TRBV27 and TRBJ2-1; D call uncertain. V was trimmed by 0 bases and J by 7 bases, leaving 4 bases between them. The germline CDR1 and CDR2 sequences are MNHEY and SMNVEV (reference sequence). This CDR3 has 12 amino acids. CDR3 protein: CASSLSGNEQFF. The CDR3 DNA reads as TGTGCCAGCAGTTTATCAGGGAATGAGCAGTTCTTC.

This chain connects TRBV6-2 or TRBV6-3 to TRBJ1-5, with TRBD1 identical over 7 bases. The CDR3 has 15 amino acids. V lost 5 bases, J lost 6 bases, and 10 bases stayed unmatched. The germline V gene has CDR1 MNHEY and CDR2 SVGEGT. In DNA form, the CDR3 reads TGTGCCAGCAGTAAGACTTCAGGGGGGATTCAGCCCCAGCATTTT. Its protein is CASSKTSGGIQPQHF.

The chain couples TRBV6-2 or TRBV6-3 to TRBJ2-7, with 8 bases aligning to TRBD2. CDR1 MNHEY and CDR2 SVGEGT come from the germline V gene. After removal of 5 bases from V and 5 bases from J, the junction contained 8 bases not matched to a gene. This CDR3 comprises 14 residues. DNA for the CDR3: TGTGCCAGCAGTCCCCCCGGGGGGGTCCACGAGCAGTACTTC. Its protein product is CASSPPGGVHEQYF.

Here the CDR3 reads CASTRGGEQFF. DNA of the CDR3: TGTGCCAGCACCCGCGGGGGTGAGCAGTTCTTC. The chain carries TRBV27 and TRBJ2-1; TRBD2 matches at 7 bases. Per germline, CDR1 MNHEY and CDR2 SMNVEV (reference sequence). The CDR3 totals 11 residues. Trimming took 7 bases from V and 9 from J; bases not matched to a gene: 3.

CDR3 in DNA: TGCGCCAGCAGCTTTGCTGGGCAGGGGGCGACTGAAAAACTGTTTTTT. Amino acids: CASSFAGQGATEKLFF. The V and J genes are TRBV5-1 and TRBJ1-4, with 8 bases that match TRBD1. V was clipped by 2 bases and J by 7 bases; unmatched bases: 10. This CDR3 comprises 16 residues. Germline CDR1 reads SGHRS; CDR2 reads YFSETQ.